A selection of T cell receptor beta chains follows, all from one sample in a study of blood T cells in healthy people across ages. TCRdb independently ran MiXCR on the 5' RACE reads; one entry per CDR3 protein. The sample has around 1,900,000 distinct CDR3 sequences; about 39% are singletons. Sequencing was performed on blood. The origin of the receptors is a human donor in good health. Both conserved end residues are part of each CDR3.

v_gene,j_gene,CDR3aa
TRBV5-1,TRBJ1-3,CASSSQGDSGNTIYF
TRBV6-5,TRBJ1-2,CASRDSGGSGYTF
TRBV6-1,TRBJ2-2,CASSTLTHTGELFF
TRBV12-3/TRBV12-4,TRBJ2-7,CASSFGTSGGYNEQYF
TRBV12-3/TRBV12-4,TRBJ1-1,CASSFIFGQGAKEGNRLNTEAFF
TRBV28,TRBJ1-1,CASRRPRSNTEAFF
TRBV20-1,TRBJ2-5,CSARDRLRGSETQYF
TRBV12-3/TRBV12-4,TRBJ2-3,CASSFGARTDTQYF
TRBV20-1,TRBJ1-2,CSARFLRQANYGYTF
TRBV3-1,TRBJ2-5,CASSLWDRVAETQYF
TRBV12-3/TRBV12-4,TRBJ2-6,CASSFFRDSGANVLTF
TRBV20-1,TRBJ2-5,CSARDRRGETQYF
TRBV11-3,TRBJ2-1,CASSLAASGVGEQFF
TRBV5-6,TRBJ1-5,CASSPGTGHSNQPQHF
TRBV7-9,TRBJ2-3,CASSSIAEGNTDTQYF
TRBV11-2,TRBJ2-3,CASSLHFGGGDTQYF
TRBV11-2,TRBJ2-7,CASSPVRDRDSYEQYF
TRBV7-2,TRBJ2-3,CASSLSMGLANEDTQYF
TRBV12-3/TRBV12-4,TRBJ2-3,CASSPTGRTDTQYF
TRBV5-1,TRBJ2-1,CASNRGTPYNEQFF
TRBV7-2,TRBJ2-1,CASSPVTGAYNEQFF
TRBV6-6,TRBJ2-1,CASSYTRTSGNEQFF
TRBV7-2,TRBJ2-3,CASSLEGLAGGTDTQYF
TRBV11-2,TRBJ2-3,CASSLTWLESGAQYF
TRBV28,TRBJ2-7,CASSLFSGHYEQYF
TRBV5-1,TRBJ1-2,CASGGTMDYGYTF